This TCR beta chain came from a study of blood T cell repertoires in COVID-19 (dated by TCRdb to the early 2020s). Regarding the study in general: The collaborator samples originated in the United States, Italy and Spain and spanned the acute and convalescent phases of COVID-19. Where available, HLA class I and class II types were taken from metadata supplied by the sample provider and were not determined by assay-based typing. The material from the prospective study consisted of cDNA or gDNA derived from T cells, B-cell-depleted T cells, or PBMCs. Deeply sampled blood TCRbeta repertoires from subjects exposed to, actively infected with, or recovered from COVID-19 were included in the dataset. A de-identified subject ID, COVID-19 status, age in years and sex were almost always included in the sample metadata. The samples were drawn from two sources: the first 160 participants of the ongoing ImmuneRACE study, and 950 to 1,500 subjects contributed by 6 global collaborators. The repertoires were made available in a free public database intended to serve as a resource for research on the immune response to SARS-CoV-2.

TCRbeta CDR3 regions were amplified from genomic DNA by means of the immunoSEQ Assay, a bias-controlled multiplex PCR. Per the source publication's procedure: Nucleated cell counts per sample were estimated from amplification of reference gene primers within the assay. To quantify the absolute abundance of each unique TCRbeta CDR3 rearrangement, sequence reads were collapsed and filtered. For each sample, productive Simpson clonality was calculated by taking the square root of Simpson's diversity index across productive rearrangements. Held by TCRdb, this immuneACCESS table contains in-frame sequences only and omits some clones. Under half of the omission traces to an unresolved V gene where checked; the cause of the rest is unknown. V and J calls and clone size are as listed in that table; D and trimming were resolved from the DNA. Within this sample are 99,000 or so clones, with 87% of them counted one time only. The ten largest clones add up to around 14% of the sample.

Collaborating institutions collected whole blood in K2EDTA tubes following their own protocols. For TCRbeta analysis, collaborators shipped samples as frozen whole blood, isolated PBMCs, or DNA extracted from either of those sample types. The study at large found these results: The amount of clinical and demographic metadata varied by source and participant and was provided uncurated.

With respect to this clone: It has no known antigen specificity. One base away there is no much larger clone; base qualities are not given.

From the cysteine up to the phenylalanine, the CDR3 has a length of 15 residues. Only CDR3 DNA is held: 45 bases, read in frame from base 1. The germline V gene gives CDR1 as SGHDN and CDR2 as FVKESK. Ends trimmed: V by 4 bases, J by 2 bases; bases unmatched to a gene: 6. The V and J segments used are TRBV14 and TRBJ2-3; the junction holds 7 bases that match TRBD2. The receptor was isolated from a man aged 50 to 60 with acute or convalescent COVID-19. Material for sequencing was peripheral blood. The nucleotide sequence is given as TGTGCCAGCAGCCTCGCGGGAGCTCCCACAGATACGCAGTATTTT. The translation is CASSLAGAPTDTQYF.